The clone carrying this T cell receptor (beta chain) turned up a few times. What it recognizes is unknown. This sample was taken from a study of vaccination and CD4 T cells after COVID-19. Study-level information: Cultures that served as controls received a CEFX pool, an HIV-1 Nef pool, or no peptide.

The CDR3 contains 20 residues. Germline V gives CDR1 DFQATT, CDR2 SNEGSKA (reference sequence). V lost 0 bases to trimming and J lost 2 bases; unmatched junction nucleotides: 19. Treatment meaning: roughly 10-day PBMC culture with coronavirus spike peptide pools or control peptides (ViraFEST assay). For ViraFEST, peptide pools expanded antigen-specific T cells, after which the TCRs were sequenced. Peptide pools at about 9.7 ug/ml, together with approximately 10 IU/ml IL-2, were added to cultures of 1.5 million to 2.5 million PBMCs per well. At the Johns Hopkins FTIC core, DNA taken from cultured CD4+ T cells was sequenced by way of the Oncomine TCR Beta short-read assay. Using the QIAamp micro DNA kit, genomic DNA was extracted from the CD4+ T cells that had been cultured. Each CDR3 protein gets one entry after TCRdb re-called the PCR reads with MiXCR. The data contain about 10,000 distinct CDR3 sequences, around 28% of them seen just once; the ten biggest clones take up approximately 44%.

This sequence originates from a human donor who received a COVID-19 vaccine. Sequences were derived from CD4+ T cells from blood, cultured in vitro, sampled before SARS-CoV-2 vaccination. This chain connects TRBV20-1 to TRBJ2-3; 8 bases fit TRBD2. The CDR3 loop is CSARDYRFGSGGFYTDTQYF. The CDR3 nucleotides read TGCAGTGCTAGAGATTATCGATTCGGAAGCGGGGGTTTTTACACAGATACGCAGTATTTT.